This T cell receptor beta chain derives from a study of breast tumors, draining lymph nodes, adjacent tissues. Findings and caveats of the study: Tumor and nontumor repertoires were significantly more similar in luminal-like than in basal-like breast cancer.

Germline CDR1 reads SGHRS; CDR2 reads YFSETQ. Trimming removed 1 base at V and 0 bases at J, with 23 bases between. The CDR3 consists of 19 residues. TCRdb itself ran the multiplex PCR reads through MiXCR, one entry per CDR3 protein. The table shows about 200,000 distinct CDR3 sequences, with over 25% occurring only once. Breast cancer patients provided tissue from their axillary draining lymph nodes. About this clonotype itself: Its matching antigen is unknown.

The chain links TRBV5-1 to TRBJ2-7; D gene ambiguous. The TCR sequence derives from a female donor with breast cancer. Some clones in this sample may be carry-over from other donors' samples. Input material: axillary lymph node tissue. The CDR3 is CASSLRSPAFAESSYEQYF. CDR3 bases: TGCGCCAGCAGCTTGCGAAGCCCAGCCTTCGCCGAGAGCTCCTACGAGCAGTACTTC.